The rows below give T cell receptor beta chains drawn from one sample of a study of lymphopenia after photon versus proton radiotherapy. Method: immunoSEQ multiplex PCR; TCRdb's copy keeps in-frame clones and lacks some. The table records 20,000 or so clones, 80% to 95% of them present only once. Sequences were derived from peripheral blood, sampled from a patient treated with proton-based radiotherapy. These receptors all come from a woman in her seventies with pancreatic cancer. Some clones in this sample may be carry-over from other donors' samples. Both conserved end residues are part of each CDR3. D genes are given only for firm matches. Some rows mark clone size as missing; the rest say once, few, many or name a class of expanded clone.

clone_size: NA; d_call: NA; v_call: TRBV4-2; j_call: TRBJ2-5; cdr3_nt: TGTGCCAGCAGCCAATGGGGCGAGGGGGGAGGGTCTCGGGAGACCCAGTACTTC; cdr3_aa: CASSQWGEGGGSRETQYF
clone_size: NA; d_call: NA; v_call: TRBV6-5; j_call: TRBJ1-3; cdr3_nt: TGTGCCAGCAGTTCCGCCGGCGCCCTCTCTGGAAACACCATATATTTT; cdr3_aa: CASSSAGALSGNTIYF
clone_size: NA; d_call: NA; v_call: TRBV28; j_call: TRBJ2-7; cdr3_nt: TGTGCCAGCAGAAAAGGGGTAGCGGCGCCCTACGAGCAGTACTTC; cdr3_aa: CASRKGVAAPYEQYF
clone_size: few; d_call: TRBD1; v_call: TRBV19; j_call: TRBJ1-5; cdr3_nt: TGTGCCAGTAGTATAGGGACAGGGGGAACTCAGCCCCAGCATTTT; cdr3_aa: CASSIGTGGTQPQHF
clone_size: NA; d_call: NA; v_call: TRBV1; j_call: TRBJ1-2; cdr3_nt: TGCACCAGCAGCCAAGATCTGGGCAGGGAGTGGGATGGCTACACCTTC; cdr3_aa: CTSSQDLGREWDGYTF
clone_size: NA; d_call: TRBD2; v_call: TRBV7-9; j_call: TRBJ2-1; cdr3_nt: TGTGCCAGCAGCCCGGGACTAGCGACTGAGCAGTTCTTC; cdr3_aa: CASSPGLATEQFF
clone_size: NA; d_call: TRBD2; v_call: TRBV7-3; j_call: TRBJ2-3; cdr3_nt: TGTGCCAGCAGCCAAGGACTAGCGGGAGTTGCAGATACGCAGTATTTT; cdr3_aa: CASSQGLAGVADTQYF
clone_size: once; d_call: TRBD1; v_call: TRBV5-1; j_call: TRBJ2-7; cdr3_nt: TGCGCCAGCAGCCCGTACAGGGGGGACTCCCGAACCTACGAGCAGTACTTC; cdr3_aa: CASSPYRGDSRTYEQYF
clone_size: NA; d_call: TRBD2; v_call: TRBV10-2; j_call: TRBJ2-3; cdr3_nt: TGCGCCAGCGGTAAACTAGCGGGGATCACAGATACGCAGTATTTT; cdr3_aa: CASGKLAGITDTQYF
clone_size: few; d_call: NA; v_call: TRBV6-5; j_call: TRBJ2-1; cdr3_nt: TGTGCCAGCAGTTACTCGTTTCGCGTAACCTACAATGAGCAGTTCTTC; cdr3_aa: CASSYSFRVTYNEQFF
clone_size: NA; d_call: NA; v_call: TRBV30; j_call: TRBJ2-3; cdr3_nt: TGTGCCTGGAGTGGGGGGCCAGATACGCAGTATTTT; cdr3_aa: CAWSGGPDTQYF
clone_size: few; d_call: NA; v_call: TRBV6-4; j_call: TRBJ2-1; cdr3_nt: TGTGCCAGCAGTGACTCATTTAACTCAAGGGAGCAGTTCTTC; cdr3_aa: CASSDSFNSREQFF
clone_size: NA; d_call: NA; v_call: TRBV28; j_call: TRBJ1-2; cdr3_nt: TGTGCCAGCAGATTGTCTCTGGGTGGGGCTTACCTCGGAGGCTACACCTTC; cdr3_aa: CASRLSLGGAYLGGYTF
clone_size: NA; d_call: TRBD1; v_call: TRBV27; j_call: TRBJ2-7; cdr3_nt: TGTGCCAGCAGTTTAAGAGGACAGGGGGCGGTATCCTACGAGCAGTACTTC; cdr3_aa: CASSLRGQGAVSYEQYF
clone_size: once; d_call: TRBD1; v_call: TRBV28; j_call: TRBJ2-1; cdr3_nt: TGTGCCAGCACCGGGACAGGGTTCCCATCGCAGTACAATGAGCAGTTCTTC; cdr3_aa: CASTGTGFPSQYNEQFF
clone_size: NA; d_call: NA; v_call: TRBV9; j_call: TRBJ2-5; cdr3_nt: TGTGCCAGCAGCGTGTGGGATGGGGAGACCCAGTACTTC; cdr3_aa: CASSVWDGETQYF
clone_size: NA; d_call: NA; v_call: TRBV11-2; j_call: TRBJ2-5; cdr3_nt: TGTGCCAGCAGCCAAGAGACCCAGTACTTC; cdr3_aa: CASSQETQYF
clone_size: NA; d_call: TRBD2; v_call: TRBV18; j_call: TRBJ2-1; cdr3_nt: TGTGCCAGCTCACCAACGGGAGGGCCAGGGGATGAGCAGTTCTTC; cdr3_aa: CASSPTGGPGDEQFF
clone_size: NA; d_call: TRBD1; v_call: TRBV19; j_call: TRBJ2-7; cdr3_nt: TGTGCCAGTAGCGATCCGGGACAGGGTTTCCACGAGCAGTACTTC; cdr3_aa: CASSDPGQGFHEQYF
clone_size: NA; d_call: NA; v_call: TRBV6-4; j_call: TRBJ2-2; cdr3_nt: TGTGCCAGCAGTGACCCGAACACCGGGGAGCTGTTTTTT; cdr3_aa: CASSDPNTGELFF
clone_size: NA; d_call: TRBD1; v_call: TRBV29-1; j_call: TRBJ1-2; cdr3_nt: TGCAGCGTCGATAGAACAGGGGGAGTCTATGGCTACACCTTC; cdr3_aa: CSVDRTGGVYGYTF
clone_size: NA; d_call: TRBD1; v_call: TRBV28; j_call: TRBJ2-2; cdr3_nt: TGTGCCAGCAAATTACCGGGACAGGGAAAGGCCGGGGAGCTGTTTTTT; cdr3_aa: CASKLPGQGKAGELFF
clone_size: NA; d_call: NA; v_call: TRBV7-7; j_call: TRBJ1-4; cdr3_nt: TGTGCTAGCAGCTCGGAACGTAATGAAAAACTGTTTTTT; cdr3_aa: CASSSERNEKLFF
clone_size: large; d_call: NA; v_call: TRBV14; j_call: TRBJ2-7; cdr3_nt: TGTGCCAGCAGCCAAGCAGGACCTTACGAGCAGTACTTC; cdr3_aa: CASSQAGPYEQYF
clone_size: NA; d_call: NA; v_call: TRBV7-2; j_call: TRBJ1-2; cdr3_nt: TGTGCCAGCAGCTTAGATGGCTGGGGCTACACCTTC; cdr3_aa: CASSLDGWGYTF
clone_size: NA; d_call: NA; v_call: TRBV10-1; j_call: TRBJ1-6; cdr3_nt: TGCGCCAGCAGTGAGTTTCAGAATTCACCCCTCCACTTT; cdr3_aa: CASSEFQNSPLHF
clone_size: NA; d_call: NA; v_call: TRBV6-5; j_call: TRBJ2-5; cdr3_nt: TGTGCCAGCAGTTACTCGGGCAGGGGTGCTTTGGAGACCCAGTACTTC; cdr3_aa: CASSYSGRGALETQYF
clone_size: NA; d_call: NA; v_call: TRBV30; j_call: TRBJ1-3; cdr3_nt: TGTGCCTGGAGCGACTTGGGGAGGTCTGGAAACACCATATATTTT; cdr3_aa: CAWSDLGRSGNTIYF
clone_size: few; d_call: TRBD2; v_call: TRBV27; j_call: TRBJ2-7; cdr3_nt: TGTGCCAGCAGTCCCACGAGCGGGAGAGGGGCCTACGAGCAGTACTTC; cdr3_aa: CASSPTSGRGAYEQYF
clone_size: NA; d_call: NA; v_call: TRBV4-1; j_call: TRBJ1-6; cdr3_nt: TGCGCCAGCAGCGTAGGGACGGAGCATTCACCCCTCCACTTT; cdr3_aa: CASSVGTEHSPLHF
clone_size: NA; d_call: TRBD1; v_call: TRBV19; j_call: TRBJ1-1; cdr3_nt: TGTGCCAGTAGTGGACAGGGGGCAAACACTGAAGCTTTCTTT; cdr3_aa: CASSGQGANTEAFF
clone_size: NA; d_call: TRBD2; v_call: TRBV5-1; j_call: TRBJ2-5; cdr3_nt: TGCGCCAGCAGCTTCGGAGCGGGAGGGCATCGGGAGACCCAGTACTTC; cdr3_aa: CASSFGAGGHRETQYF
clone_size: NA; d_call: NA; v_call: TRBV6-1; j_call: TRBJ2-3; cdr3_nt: TGTGCCAGCAGAGAACAGAGCTTTTCCACAGATACGCAGTATTTT; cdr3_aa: CASREQSFSTDTQYF
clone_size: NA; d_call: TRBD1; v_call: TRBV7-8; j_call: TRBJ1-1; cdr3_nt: TGTGCCAGCAGCTTAGAGGGGGCCAGGGTCGGGTCCACTGAAGCTTTCTTT; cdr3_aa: CASSLEGARVGSTEAFF
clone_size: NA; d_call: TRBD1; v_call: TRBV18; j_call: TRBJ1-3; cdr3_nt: TGTGCCAGCGACCGGGACAGGAGCTCTGGAAACACCATATATTTT; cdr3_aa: CASDRDRSSGNTIYF
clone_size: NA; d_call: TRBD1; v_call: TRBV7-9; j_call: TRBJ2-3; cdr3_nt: TGTGCCAGCAACAGGGGAGTTGAGGCAGATACGCAGTATTTT; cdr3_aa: CASNRGVEADTQYF
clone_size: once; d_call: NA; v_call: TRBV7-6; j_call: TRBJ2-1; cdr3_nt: TGTGCCAGCAAAAAGGGTAGCGGAGACAATGAGCAGTTCTTC; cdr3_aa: CASKKGSGDNEQFF
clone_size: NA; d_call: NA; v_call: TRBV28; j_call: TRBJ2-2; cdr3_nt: TGTGCCAGCAGTGCACTAGGGGAGGAGCTGTTTTTT; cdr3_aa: CASSALGEELFF
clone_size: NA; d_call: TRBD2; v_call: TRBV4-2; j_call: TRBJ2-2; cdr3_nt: TGTGCCAGCAGCCAAGATAGACTAGCGGGGGGGACCGGGGAGCTGTTTTTT; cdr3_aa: CASSQDRLAGGTGELFF
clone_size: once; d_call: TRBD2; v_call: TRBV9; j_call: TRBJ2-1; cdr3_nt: TGTGCCAGCAGCGTAGCAAGCGGGGCGTTCTCCTACAATGAGCAGTTCTTC; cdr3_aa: CASSVASGAFSYNEQFF
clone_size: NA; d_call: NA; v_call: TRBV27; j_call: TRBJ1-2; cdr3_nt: TGTGCCAGCAGCTCCTCGACGGGGGCAAGTGGCTACACCTTC; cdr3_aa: CASSSSTGASGYTF
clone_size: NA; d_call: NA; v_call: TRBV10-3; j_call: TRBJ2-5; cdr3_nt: TGTGCCATCAATGACAGGCCACAAGAGACCCAGTACTTC; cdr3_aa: CAINDRPQETQYF
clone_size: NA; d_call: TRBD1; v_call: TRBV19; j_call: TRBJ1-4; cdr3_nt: TGTGCCAGTACCGGGACAGACCTGGCCAAGGGTGAAAAACTGTTTTTT; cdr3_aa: CASTGTDLAKGEKLFF